The next 12 T cell receptor beta chains were all read from a single sample in a study of blood T cell repertoires in COVID-19 (dated by TCRdb to 2020 to 2021). Library generation was performed with the immunoSEQ multiplex PCR assay. TCRdb stores this immuneACCESS table with in-frame sequences only. Part of the clones is absent; in the studies checked, under half of the shortfall reflects unresolved V genes, and no reason is known for the rest. The sample table records 85,000 to 100,000 clones; just over 90% of these occur just once. The ten largest account for 1.5% to 2% of the sample. The sample comprised peripheral blood. The receptors originated from a man in his fifties or sixties with acute or convalescent COVID-19.

The chain couples TRBV2 to TRBJ1-1; tentative D call: TRBD1 (5 bases). The V and J ends lost 4 bases and 0 bases respectively, with 6 bases between them. CDR3 size: 13 residues. Germline V gives CDR1 SNHLY, CDR2 FYNNEI. DNA for the CDR3: TGTGCCAGCAGTGGACAGTTGAACACTGAAGCTTTCTTT. Translation gives CASSGQLNTEAFF.

This clone was detected once. This sequence joins TRBV29-1 and TRBJ2-5; a weak D match, TRBD2 (7 bases). CDR1 is SQVTM and CDR2 is ANQGSEA in the germline V gene. CDR3 length: 14 amino acids. The germline V and J ends were trimmed by 6 bases and 5 bases, with 19 bases remaining between them. The CDR3 sequence is CSVSALGGQETQYF. CDR3 nucleotides: TGCAGCGTCTCGGCTTTGGGGGGGCAGGAGACCCAGTACTTC. The entire variable domain, with the rest obtained from reference TRBV29-1 and TRBJ2-5, is as follows: SAVISQKPSRDICQRGTSLTIQCQVDSQVTMMFWYRQQPGQSLTLIATANQGSEATYESGFVIDKFPISRPNLTFSTLTVSNMSPEDSSIYLCSVSALGGQETQYFGPGTRLLVL.

This chain joins TRBV3-1 (or the pseudogene TRBV3-2) and TRBJ1-1; a weak D match, TRBD1 (6 bases). This CDR3 contains 15 residues. Trimming took off 0 bases at V and 7 bases at J, with 15 bases between the two ends. Germline V gene data show CDR1 as LGHDT and CDR2 as YNNKEL (reference sequence). Written as DNA, the CDR3 is TGTGCCAGCAGCCAAGAACGAGGGAGGGGGGGTGAAGCTTTCTTT. This sequence encodes CASSQERGRGGEAFF.

This clone was seen only once. The V and J genes are TRBV3-1 (or the pseudogene TRBV3-2) and TRBJ2-1; no clear D gene. The V end lost 2 bases, the J end lost 0 bases, and 8 bases lay between the germline ends. Germline loops: CDR1 LGHDT, CDR2 YNNKEL (reference sequence). The CDR3 covers 15 residues. DNA of the CDR3: TGTGCCAGCAGCCAACCAAGGAGCTCCTACAATGAGCAGTTCTTC. It is translated as CASSQPRSSYNEQFF.

V gene TRBV6-5 combines with J gene TRBJ1-5, with a tentative D call TRBD1 (6 bases). Germline CDR1 is MNHEY and CDR2 is SVGAGI. This CDR3 is 15 amino acids long. V was trimmed by 5 bases and J by 1 base, leaving 12 bases between them. In DNA, the CDR3 is TGTGCCAGCAGTCTAACAGGGTTGAGCAATCAGCCCCAGCATTTT. Its protein product is CASSLTGLSNQPQHF.

The gene calls are TRBV2 and TRBJ1-3; TRBD1 agrees at 7 bases. Unmatched junction bases numbered 7, after V lost 5 bases and J lost 3 bases. Per germline, CDR1 SNHLY and CDR2 FYNNEI. There are 15 residues in the CDR3. The CDR3 nucleotides are TGTGCCAGCAGTATAAACCGGGACAGTGGAAACACCATATATTTT. It translates to CASSINRDSGNTIYF.

The chain uses TRBV3-1 (or the pseudogene TRBV3-2) and TRBJ1-6, with D perhaps matching TRBD1 (5 bases). Germline V lookup: CDR1 LGHDT, CDR2 YNNKEL (reference sequence). The V gene lost 4 bases and the J gene lost 10 bases, with 17 bases spanning the gap. CDR3 length: 15 residues. This CDR3 reads CASSLGSGGDSPLHF. CDR3 sequence (DNA): TGTGCCAGCAGCCTCGGATCGGGGGGAGACTCACCCCTCCACTTT.

Written as DNA, the CDR3 is TGTGCCAGCAGTTCGGGCGGACTAAATCAGCCCCAGCATTTT. This encodes CASSSGGLNQPQHF. The chain joins TRBV28 to TRBJ1-5; D uncertain. The CDR3 length is 14 residues. Germline-derived CDR1 and CDR2 are MDHEN and SYDVKM. The V and J ends lost 4 bases and 4 bases respectively, with 11 bases between them. Combining the CDR3 with reference TRBV28 and TRBJ1-5 gives the whole variable domain DVKVTQSSRYLVKRTGEKVFLECVQDMDHENMFWYRQDPGLGLRLIYFSYDVKMKEKGDIPEGYSVSREKKERFSLILESASTNQTSMYLCASSSGGLNQPQHFGDGTRLSIL.

In its sample, this clone was seen once. The rearrangement uses TRBV5-1 and TRBJ1-5; TRBD1 is a possible D gene (6 bases). V lost 0 bases to trimming and J lost 3 bases, with 10 bases between them. Germline CDR1 SGHRS, CDR2 YFSETQ. There are 15 residues in the CDR3. CDR3 nucleotides: TGCGCCAGCAGCTTGGACGGGGACATCAATCAGCCCCAGCATTTT. Translation gives CASSLDGDINQPQHF.

The chain has TRBV6-5 and TRBJ2-2; maybe TRBD2 (5 bases). V lost 6 bases to trimming and J lost 2 bases, with 10 bases between them. Germline V lookup: CDR1 MNHEY, CDR2 SVGAGI. CDR3 size: 14 residues. The CDR3 nucleotides read TGTGCCAGCAGAATAGCGCCAAACACCGGGGAGCTGTTTTTT. Translated, it gives CASRIAPNTGELFF.

The gene calls are TRBV7-2 and TRBJ1-4, with D hard to call. V dropped 2 bases and J dropped 10 bases, with 14 bases sitting between them. CDR3 length: 14 amino acids. In germline, CDR1 is SGHTA, CDR2 FQGNSA. The CDR3 sequence is CASSLLGPAGKLFF. Here the CDR3 DNA reads TGTGCCAGCAGCTTACTTGGGCCGGCGGGAAAACTGTTTTTT.

V is TRBV6-5 and J is TRBJ1-1; weak D call: TRBD1 (6 bases). The CDR3 sequence is 14 residues long. Germline CDR1 MNHEY, CDR2 SVGAGI. Trimming took 8 bases from V and 1 from J, leaving 14 bases between them. CDR3: CASQGHNQNTEAFF. For the CDR3, the DNA is TGTGCCAGCCAGGGGCACAACCAGAACACTGAAGCTTTCTTT.